Below are 21 T cell receptor beta chains sequenced from a single sample in a study of T cells in Graves' hyperthyroidism and ophthalmopathy. Researchers amplified the TCR beta CDR3 regions from RNA transcripts. During a first-round RT-PCR of the TCR CDR3, the HTBI primer set was used. Each CDR3 protein is one row after TCRdb ran MiXCR on the multiplex PCR reads. The data hold around 580,000 distinct CDR3 sequences, with 16% observed a single time. Sequencing was carried out using blood. Source of these receptors: a woman younger than 35 with Graves' hyperthyroidism.

This clonotype was detected a few times. The J gene is TRBJ1-5, the V gene TRBV6-2 or TRBV6-3; D unclear. V was pared by 5 bases and J by 7 bases, with 15 bases between. The CDR3 covers 14 residues. CDR1 and CDR2 from the germline V gene are MNHEY and SVGEGT. The CDR3, as DNA: TGTGCCAGCAGTCCTCCCGGGGTAGGACAGCCCCAGCATTTT. It codes for CASSPPGVGQPQHF.

There are a few counts of this clonotype. This could be a read error, since a much larger clone is one nucleotide away. V and J are TRBV11-2 and TRBJ2-7; D could derive from TRBD1 or TRBD2 (5 bases each). Germline CDR1 is SGHAT and CDR2 is FQNNGV. Trimming took off 2 bases at V and 4 bases at J, with 15 bases between the two ends. CDR3 length: 15 residues. The CDR3 DNA follows: TGTGCCAGCAGCTTATACCGGGGCAACGAGTACGAGCAGTACTTC. Protein: CASSLYRGNEYEQYF.

This clonotype was picked up a small number of times. The junction does not match germline at one end; this may be a read error. This chain links TRBV10-3 with TRBJ2-1; TRBD2 matches at 7 bases. The germline CDR1 and CDR2 sequences are ENHRY and SYGVKD. The CDR3 loop spans 16 amino acids. CDR3 sequence reads: CAISVASRGVYNEQFF. Written as DNA, the CDR3 is TGTGCCATAAGTGTCGCCTCCCGGGGGGTCTACAATGAGCAGTTCTTC.

The table lists this clonotype with many counts. The chain recombines TRBV7-9 with TRBJ1-1; the match to TRBD1 covers 8 bases. Looked up from germline, CDR1 is SEHNR and CDR2 is FQNEAQ (reference sequence). V lost 3 bases to trimming and J lost 6 bases; unmatched junction nucleotides: 6. The length of the CDR3 is 14 residues. CDR3 loop: CASSFATGAAEAFF. The CDR3 DNA sequence: TGTGCCAGCAGCTTCGCGACAGGGGCGGCTGAAGCTTTCTTT.

This clonotype was counted between two and nine times. The chain links TRBV20-1 to TRBJ1-2; TRBD1 aligns across 7 bases. The CDR3 is 12 residues long. Trimming removed 5 bases from V and 7 bases from J; junction bases left unmatched: 7. The germline V gene has CDR1 DFQATT and CDR2 SNEGSKA (reference sequence). DNA for the CDR3: TGCAGTGCTCTGACAGGGAGCGTTGGCTACACCTTC. Translating it yields CSALTGSVGYTF.

There are many counts of this clonotype. The chain links TRBV7-2 to TRBJ2-3, with a possible D match to TRBD2 (6 bases). Per germline, CDR1 SGHTA and CDR2 FQGNSA. This CDR3 has 15 residues. Trimming pared 5 bases from V and 2 bases from J, leaving 14 bases between. The CDR3 nucleotides read TGTGCCAGCAGCCGAACGGGACTTCACACAGATACGCAGTATTTT. Translating gives CASSRTGLHTDTQYF. The whole variable domain, remainder taken from reference TRBV7-2 and TRBJ2-3, is GAGVSQSPSNKVTEKGKDVELRCDPISGHTALYWYRQSLGQGLEFLIYFQGNSAPDKSGLPSDRFSAERTGGSVSTLTIQRTQQEDSAVYLCASSRTGLHTDTQYFGPGTRLTVL.

The chain recombines TRBV19 with TRBJ1-5; D is ambiguous. Trimming removed 9 bases from V and 0 bases from J, with 6 bases in between. Germline CDR1 reads LNHDA; CDR2 reads SQIVND (reference sequence). The CDR3 runs to 12 residues. The CDR3 protein is CARRYSNQPQHF. The CDR3 DNA is TGTGCCAGACGATATAGCAATCAGCCCCAGCATTTT.

The rearrangement uses TRBV15 and TRBJ1-5; D remains ambiguous. V was clipped by 4 bases and J by 4 bases, with 8 bases between them. The CDR3 contains 13 residues. Germline CDR1 reads LNHNV; CDR2 reads YYDKDF (reference sequence). The CDR3 here is CATSIVGNQPQHF. Here the CDR3 DNA reads TGTGCCACCAGCATTGTCGGAAATCAGCCCCAGCATTTT. Full variable domain (outside the CDR3, taken from reference TRBV15 and TRBJ1-5): DAMVIQNPRYQVTQFGKPVTLSCSQTLNHNVMYWYQQKSSQAPKLLFHYYDKDFNNEADTPDNFQSRRPNTSFCFLDIRSPGLGDTAMYLCATSIVGNQPQHFGDGTRLSIL.

In this sample, this clonotype turned up many times. The chain employs TRBV20-1 and TRBJ2-1; 9 positions match TRBD1. The ends lost 1 base at V and 1 base at J; junction bases unmatched: 5. Germline V lookup: CDR1 DFQATT, CDR2 SNEGSKA (reference sequence). The CDR3 is 16 amino acids. Here the CDR3 DNA reads TGCAGTGCTAGAGTTAGAGGGACAGGGTCCTACAATGAGCAGTTCTTC. Residues: CSARVRGTGSYNEQFF.

The rearrangement links TRBV20-1 to TRBJ2-1, with D perhaps matching TRBD2 (5 bases). Germline lookup yields CDR1 DFQATT and CDR2 SNEGSKA (reference sequence). V lost 0 bases, J lost 14 bases, and 17 bases lay in between. This CDR3 has 13 residues. The CDR3 DNA follows: TGCAGTGCTAGAGATCTGCAGCGGACCGGGGAGTTCTTC. It yields the protein CSARDLQRTGEFF.

CDR3 sequence (DNA): TGTGCCAGCAGCTGGGCCGACGGGGGTAACAATGAGCAGTTCTTC. Translated, it gives CASSWADGGNNEQFF. V and J are TRBV12-3 or TRBV12-4 and TRBJ2-1, with D possibly being TRBD2 (6 bases). The CDR3 has 15 amino acids. The V gene lost 6 bases and the J gene lost 5 bases, with 17 bases spanning the gap.

This clonotype was observed a handful of times. The junction departs from germline at one end; a sequencing error may be responsible. The genes are TRBV12-3 or TRBV12-4 and TRBJ2-2; tentative D call: TRBD2 (5 bases). The CDR3 covers 13 residues. The CDR3 DNA reads TGTGCCAGCAGTCTGTTGTCCACCGGGGAGCTGCTTTTT. It specifies CASSLLSTGELLF.

This clonotype occurred many times. V gene TRBV12-5 combines with J gene TRBJ2-1; maybe TRBD2 (6 bases). This CDR3 region has 14 residues. The V and J ends lost 2 bases and 4 bases respectively, with 9 bases between them. Germline CDR1 LGHNT, CDR2 FRNRAP. DNA of the CDR3: TGTGCTAGTGGTTTGCAGCGGGTTTACAATGAGCAGTTCTTC. This encodes CASGLQRVYNEQFF.

This clonotype came up many times. V and J are TRBV9 and TRBJ1-1, with D perhaps TRBD1 (6 bases). CDR3 length: 17 residues. With 3 bases removed from V and 0 bases from J, the gap between germline ends came to 18 bases. The germline CDR1 and CDR2 sequences are SGDLS and YYNGEE. In DNA, the CDR3 is TGTGCCAGCAGCGGAGGACAGACCTTCGGAGTGAACACTGAAGCTTTCTTT. Amino acids: CASSGGQTFGVNTEAFF. The full variable domain, with the rest looked up from reference TRBV9 and TRBJ1-1, is DSGVTQTPKHLITATGQRVTLRCSPRSGDLSVYWYQQSLDQGLQFLIQYYNGEERAKGNILERFSAQQFPDLHSELNLSSLELGDSALYFCASSGGQTFGVNTEAFFGQGTRLTVV.

V is TRBV7-2 and J is TRBJ2-1, with D possibly being TRBD2 (6 bases). Per the germline V gene, CDR1 is SGHTA and CDR2 is FQGNSA. The CDR3 has 15 residues. V was clipped by 5 bases and J by 9 bases, with 20 bases between them. The CDR3, as DNA: TGTGCCAGCAGCGGCCGGGACTCAGGAGGTCTTGAGCAGTTCTTC. It encodes CASSGRDSGGLEQFF.

The genes are TRBV12-3 or TRBV12-4 and TRBJ2-1, with TRBD2 matching 9 bases. This CDR3 has 17 residues. V was pared by 2 bases and J by 0 bases, with 5 bases of the junction left unmatched. The CDR3 is CASSLYPSGASYNEQFF. For the CDR3, the DNA is TGTGCCAGCAGTTTATATCCTAGCGGGGCCTCCTACAATGAGCAGTTCTTC.

This clonotype was seen many times. The chain carries TRBV27 and TRBJ1-2; the D gene is possibly TRBD1 (5 bases). V lost 3 bases and J lost 6, with 20 bases in between. CDR1 and CDR2 (germline): MNHEY, SMNVEV (reference sequence). The CDR3 has 16 amino acids. CDR3 loop: CASSLYAGSALNGYTF. The DNA of the CDR3 is TGTGCCAGCAGTTTGTATGCAGGGAGCGCACTAAATGGCTACACCTTC.

This clonotype was detected ten times or more. This chain uses TRBV5-1 with TRBJ2-4, with D uncertain. V lost 0 bases to trimming and J lost 11 bases, with 12 bases between them. This CDR3 region has 13 residues. Germline values: CDR1 SGHRS, CDR2 YFSETQ. The CDR3 loop is CASSLEVGTVQYF. Here the CDR3 DNA reads TGCGCCAGCAGCTTGGAGGTCGGTACGGTTCAGTACTTC.

This clonotype has a count of ten or more. This chain connects TRBV12-3 or TRBV12-4 to TRBJ1-2; D might be TRBD1 (5 bases). V was cut by 6 bases and J by 8 bases, with 19 bases left in between. The CDR3 covers 14 residues. CDR3 sequence: CASSPNFGTRGYTF. The CDR3 DNA is TGTGCCAGCAGCCCTAACTTCGGGACGCGGGGCTACACCTTC.

The genes are TRBV12-3 or TRBV12-4 and TRBJ1-5; D gene uncertain. With 6 bases removed from V and 2 bases from J, the gap between germline ends came to 11 bases. This CDR3 region has 14 residues. For the CDR3, the DNA is TGTGCCAGCAGAAGTAACAAGGGCAATCAGCCCCAGCATTTT. It yields the protein CASRSNKGNQPQHF.

This clonotype was recorded many times. The V gene is TRBV20-1, the J gene TRBJ1-5, with 9 bases matching TRBD1. J was trimmed by 6 bases and V by 4 bases; bases with no gene match: 10. CDR3 length: 15 amino acids. Germline loops: CDR1 DFQATT, CDR2 SNEGSKA (reference sequence). CDR3 residues: CSATPGTGRIQPQHF. CDR3 DNA sequence: TGCAGTGCTACTCCCGGGACAGGGAGGATTCAGCCCCAGCATTTT.